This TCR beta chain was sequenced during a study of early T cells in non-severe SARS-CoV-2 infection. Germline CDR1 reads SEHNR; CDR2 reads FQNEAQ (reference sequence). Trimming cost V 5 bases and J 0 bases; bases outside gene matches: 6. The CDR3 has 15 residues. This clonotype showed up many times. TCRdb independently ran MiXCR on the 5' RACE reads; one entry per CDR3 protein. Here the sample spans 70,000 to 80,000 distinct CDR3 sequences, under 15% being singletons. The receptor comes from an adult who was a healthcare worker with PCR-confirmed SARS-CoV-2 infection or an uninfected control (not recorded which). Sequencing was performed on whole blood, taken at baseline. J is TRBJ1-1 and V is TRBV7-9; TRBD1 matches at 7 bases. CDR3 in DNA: TGTGCCAGCAGCCCCGGACAGGCCATGAACACTGAAGCTTTCTTT. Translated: CASSPGQAMNTEAFF.